This T cell receptor (beta chain) was identified during a study of tumor-infiltrating lymphocytes in oesophageal squamous cell carcinoma. Germline V gene lookup returns CDR1 SGHTA and CDR2 FQGNSA. V was shortened by 5 bases and J by 12 bases, with 11 bases between the two germline ends. The CDR3 runs 12 residues. TCRdb fed the PCR reads into MiXCR, producing one record per CDR3 protein. The repertoire has about 21,000 distinct CDR3 sequences, around 35% of them found once; the top ten carry around 10%. By share, this clonotype ranks as medium-sized. The genes are TRBV7-2 and TRBJ1-6; D is unclear. This receptor was taken from a male donor with esophageal squamous cell carcinoma. The material sequenced was esophageal tumor tissue. The CDR3 region has the DNA TGTGCCAGCAGCACCGCCATGAAACCCCTCCACTTT. Translated: CASSTAMKPLHF.